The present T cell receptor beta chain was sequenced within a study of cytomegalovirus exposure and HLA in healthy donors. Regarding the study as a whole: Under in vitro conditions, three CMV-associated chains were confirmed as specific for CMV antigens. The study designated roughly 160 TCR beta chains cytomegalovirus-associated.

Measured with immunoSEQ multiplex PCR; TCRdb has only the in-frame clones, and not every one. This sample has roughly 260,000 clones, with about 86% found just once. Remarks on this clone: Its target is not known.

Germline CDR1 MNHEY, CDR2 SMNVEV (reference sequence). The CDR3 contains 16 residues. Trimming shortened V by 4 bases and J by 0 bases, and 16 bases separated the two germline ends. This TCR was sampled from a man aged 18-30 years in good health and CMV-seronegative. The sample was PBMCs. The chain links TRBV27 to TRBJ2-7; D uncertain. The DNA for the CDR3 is TGTGCCAGCAGTTCCCCCTTCGCTAGAAACTCCTACGAGCAGTACTTC. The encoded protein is CASSSPFARNSYEQYF.